This section outlines one T cell receptor beta chain sequence together with its context. Antigen unknown. This specimen comes from a study of T cell responses to AZD1222 COVID-19 vaccine. Study-level points and caveats: Donors in the cohort were predominantly white British and more often female, and clonal diversity was possibly underestimated. Dominant at 160-218 and 743-854, vaccine-associated CD4 TCRs also spanned spike.

This CDR3 region has 16 residues. In germline, CDR1 is KGHSH, CDR2 LQKENI. After removal of 2 bases from V and 3 bases from J, the junction contained 6 bases not matched to a gene. Data came from immunoSEQ multiplex PCR; TCRdb stores just in-frame clones and leaves some out. The sample lists some 120,000 clones, roughly 85% seen once, with roughly 20% in the top ten. This TCR was sampled from an adult in good health. The sample was peripheral blood, taken on day 0 of MenACWY control vaccination. This sequence joins TRBV18 and TRBJ1-4, with 7 bases identical to TRBD1. The CDR3 spells CASSPSLGQSNEKLFF. In nucleotides, the CDR3 is TGTGCCAGCTCACCAAGTCTGGGACAGTCTAATGAAAAACTGTTTTTT.